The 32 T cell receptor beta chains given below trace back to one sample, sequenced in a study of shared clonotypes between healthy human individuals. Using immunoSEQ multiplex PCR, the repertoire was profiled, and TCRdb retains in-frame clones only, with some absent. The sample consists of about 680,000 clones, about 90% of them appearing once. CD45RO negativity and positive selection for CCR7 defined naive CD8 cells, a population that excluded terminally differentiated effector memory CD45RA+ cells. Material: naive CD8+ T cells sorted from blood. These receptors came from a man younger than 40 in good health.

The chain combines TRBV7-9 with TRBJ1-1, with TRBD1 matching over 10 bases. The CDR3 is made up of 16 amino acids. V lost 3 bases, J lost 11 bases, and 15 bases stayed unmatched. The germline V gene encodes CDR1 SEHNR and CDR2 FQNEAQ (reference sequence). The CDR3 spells CASSLWTGGQPIWAFF. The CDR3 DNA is TGTGCCAGCAGCTTGTGGACAGGGGGACAACCTATTTGGGCTTTCTTT.

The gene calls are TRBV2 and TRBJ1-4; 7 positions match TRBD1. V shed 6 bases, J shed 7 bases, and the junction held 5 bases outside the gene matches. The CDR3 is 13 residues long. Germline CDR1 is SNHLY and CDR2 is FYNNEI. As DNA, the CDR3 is TGTGCCAGCAGGGGCGGGACAGCTGAAAAACTGTTTTTT. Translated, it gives CASRGGTAEKLFF.

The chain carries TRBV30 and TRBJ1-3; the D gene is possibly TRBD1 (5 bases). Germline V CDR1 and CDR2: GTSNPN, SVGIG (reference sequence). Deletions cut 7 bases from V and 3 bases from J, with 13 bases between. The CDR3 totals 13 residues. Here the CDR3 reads CASIGTYGNTIYF. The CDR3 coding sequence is TGTGCCTCAATTGGGACGTATGGAAACACCATATATTTT.

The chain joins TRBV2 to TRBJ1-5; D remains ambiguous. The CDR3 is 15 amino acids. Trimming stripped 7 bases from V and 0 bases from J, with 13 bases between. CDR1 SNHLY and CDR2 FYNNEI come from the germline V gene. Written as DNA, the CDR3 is TGTGCCAGCAATCCGGACGGCAATAGCAATCAGCCCCAGCATTTT. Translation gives CASNPDGNSNQPQHF.

The CDR3 coding sequence is TGTGCCAGCAGCTCGAACCGGGACATTTACAATGAGCAGTTCTTC. Its protein product is CASSSNRDIYNEQFF. The chain is built from TRBV7-9 and TRBJ2-1; a possible D gene is TRBD1 (6 bases). Germline V gene lookup returns CDR1 SEHNR and CDR2 FQNEAQ (reference sequence). The length of the CDR3 is 15 residues. V lost 4 bases and J lost 4, with 14 bases in between. Full variable domain (outside the CDR3, taken from reference TRBV7-9 and TRBJ2-1): DTGVSQNPRHKITKRGQNVTFRCDPISEHNRLYWYRQTLGQGPEFLTYFQNEAQLEKSRLLSDRFSAERPKGSFSTLEIQRTEQGDSAMYLCASSSNRDIYNEQFFGPGTRLTVL.

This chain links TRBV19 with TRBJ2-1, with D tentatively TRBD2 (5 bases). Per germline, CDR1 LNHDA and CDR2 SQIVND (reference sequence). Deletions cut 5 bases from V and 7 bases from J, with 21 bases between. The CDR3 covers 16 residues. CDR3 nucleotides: TGTGCCAGTAGTCCAGCCCTCGGACTGGCCCGTAATGAGCAGTTCTTC. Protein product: CASSPALGLARNEQFF.

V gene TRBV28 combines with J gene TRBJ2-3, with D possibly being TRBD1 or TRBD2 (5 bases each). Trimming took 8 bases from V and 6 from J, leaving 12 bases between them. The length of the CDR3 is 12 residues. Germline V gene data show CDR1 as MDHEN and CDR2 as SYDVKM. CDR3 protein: CASVDWGDTQYF. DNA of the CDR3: TGTGCCAGCGTGGACTGGGGCGATACGCAGTATTTT.

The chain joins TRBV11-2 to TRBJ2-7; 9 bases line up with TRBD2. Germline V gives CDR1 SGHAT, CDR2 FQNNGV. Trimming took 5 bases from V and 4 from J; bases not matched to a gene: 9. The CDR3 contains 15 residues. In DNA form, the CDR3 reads TGTGCCAGCAGCCCCGCGGGGGGGGGATTTTACGAGCAGTACTTC. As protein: CASSPAGGGFYEQYF.

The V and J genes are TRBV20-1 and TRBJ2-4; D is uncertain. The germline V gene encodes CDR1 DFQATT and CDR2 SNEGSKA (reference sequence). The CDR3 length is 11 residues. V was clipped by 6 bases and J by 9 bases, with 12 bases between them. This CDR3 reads CSALSYGIQYF. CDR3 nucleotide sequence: TGCAGTGCCTTATCTTACGGCATTCAGTACTTC.

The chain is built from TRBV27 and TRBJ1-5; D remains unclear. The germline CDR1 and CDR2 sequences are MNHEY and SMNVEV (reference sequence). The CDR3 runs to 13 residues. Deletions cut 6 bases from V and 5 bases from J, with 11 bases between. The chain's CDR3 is CASRGSVDQPQHF. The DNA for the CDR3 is TGTGCCAGCAGAGGGTCGGTGGATCAGCCCCAGCATTTT.

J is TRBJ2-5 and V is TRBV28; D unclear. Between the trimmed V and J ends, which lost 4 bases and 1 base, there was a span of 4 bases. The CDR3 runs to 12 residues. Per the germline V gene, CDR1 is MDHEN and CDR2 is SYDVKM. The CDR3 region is CASSWAQETQYF. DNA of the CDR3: TGTGCCAGCAGTTGGGCCCAAGAGACCCAGTACTTC.

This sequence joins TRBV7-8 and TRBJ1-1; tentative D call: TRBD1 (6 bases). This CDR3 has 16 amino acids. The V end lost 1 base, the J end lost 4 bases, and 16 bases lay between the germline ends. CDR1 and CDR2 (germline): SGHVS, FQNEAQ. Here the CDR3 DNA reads TGTGCCAGCAGCTTAGAAGGCCCTCTAGGGGGCACTGAAGCTTTCTTT. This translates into CASSLEGPLGGTEAFF.

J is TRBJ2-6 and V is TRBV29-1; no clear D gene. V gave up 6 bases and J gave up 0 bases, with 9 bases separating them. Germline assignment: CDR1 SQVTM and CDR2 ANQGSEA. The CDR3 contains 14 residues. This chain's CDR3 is CSVVASSGANVLTF. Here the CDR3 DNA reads TGCAGCGTAGTGGCAAGCTCTGGGGCCAACGTCCTGACTTTC.

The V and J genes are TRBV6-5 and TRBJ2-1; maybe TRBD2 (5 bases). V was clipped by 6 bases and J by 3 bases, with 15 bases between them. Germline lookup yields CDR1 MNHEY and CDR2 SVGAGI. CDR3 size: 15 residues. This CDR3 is CASSPLRGLYNEQFF. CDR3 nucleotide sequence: TGTGCCAGCAGCCCTTTACGGGGTCTCTACAATGAGCAGTTCTTC.

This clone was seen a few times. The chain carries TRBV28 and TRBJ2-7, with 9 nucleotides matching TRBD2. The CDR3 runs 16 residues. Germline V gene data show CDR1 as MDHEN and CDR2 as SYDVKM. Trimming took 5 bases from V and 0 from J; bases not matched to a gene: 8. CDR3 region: CASSGRLAVSSYEQYF. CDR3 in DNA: TGTGCCAGCAGTGGGCGACTAGCGGTGAGCTCCTACGAGCAGTACTTC.

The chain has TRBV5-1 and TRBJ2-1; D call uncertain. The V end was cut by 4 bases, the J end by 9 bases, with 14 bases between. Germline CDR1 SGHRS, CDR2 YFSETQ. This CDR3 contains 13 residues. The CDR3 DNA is TGCGCCAGCAGCCCGACAAATGTCGGTGAGCAGTTCTTC. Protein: CASSPTNVGEQFF.

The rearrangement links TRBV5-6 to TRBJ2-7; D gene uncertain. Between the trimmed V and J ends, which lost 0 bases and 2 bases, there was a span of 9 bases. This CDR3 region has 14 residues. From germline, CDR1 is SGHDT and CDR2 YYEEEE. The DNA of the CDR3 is TGTGCCAGCAGCTTGGATAACAGTGCCTACGAGCAGTACTTC. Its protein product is CASSLDNSAYEQYF.

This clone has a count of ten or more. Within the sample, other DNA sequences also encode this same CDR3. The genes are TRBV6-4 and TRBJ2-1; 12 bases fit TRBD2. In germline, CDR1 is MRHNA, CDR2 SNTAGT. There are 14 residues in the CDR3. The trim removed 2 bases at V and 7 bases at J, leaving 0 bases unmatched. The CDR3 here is CASSDGTSGNEQFF. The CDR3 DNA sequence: TGTGCCAGCAGTGACGGGACTAGCGGGAATGAGCAGTTCTTC.

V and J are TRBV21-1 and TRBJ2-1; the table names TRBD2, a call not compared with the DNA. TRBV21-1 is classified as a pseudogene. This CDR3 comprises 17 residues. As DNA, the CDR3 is TGTGCCAGCAGCAAAGGGTACACTAGCGGGAGATCCAATGAGCAGTTCTTC. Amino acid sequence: CASSKGYTSGRSNEQFF.

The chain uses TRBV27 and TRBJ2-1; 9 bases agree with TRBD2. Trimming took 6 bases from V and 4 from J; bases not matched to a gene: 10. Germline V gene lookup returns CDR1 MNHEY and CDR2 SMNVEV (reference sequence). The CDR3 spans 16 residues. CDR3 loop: CASSAGLAYEYNEQFF. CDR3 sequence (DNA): TGTGCCAGCAGCGCGGGACTAGCCTATGAGTACAATGAGCAGTTCTTC.

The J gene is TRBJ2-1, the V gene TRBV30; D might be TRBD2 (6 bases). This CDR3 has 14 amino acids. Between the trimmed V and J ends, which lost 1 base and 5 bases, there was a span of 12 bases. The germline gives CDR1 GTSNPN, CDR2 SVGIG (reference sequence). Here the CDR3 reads CAWSADGSNNEQFF. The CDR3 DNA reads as TGTGCCTGGAGTGCCGACGGGAGTAACAATGAGCAGTTCTTC.

Written as DNA, the CDR3 is TGTGCCAGCAGCATTATGTCGGCAGGGAACAATGAGCAGTTCTTC. Its translation: CASSIMSAGNNEQFF. The rearrangement links TRBV28 to TRBJ2-1, with D possibly matching TRBD1 (5 bases). Germline assignment: CDR1 MDHEN and CDR2 SYDVKM. The V end was cut by 6 bases, the J end by 5 bases, with 17 bases between. The CDR3 is 15 amino acids.

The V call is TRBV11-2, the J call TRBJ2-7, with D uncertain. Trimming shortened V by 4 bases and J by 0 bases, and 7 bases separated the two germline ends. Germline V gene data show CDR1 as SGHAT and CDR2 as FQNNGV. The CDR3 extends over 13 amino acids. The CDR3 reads CASSSSSSYEQYF. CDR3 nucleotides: TGTGCCAGCAGCTCGAGCAGCTCCTACGAGCAGTACTTC.

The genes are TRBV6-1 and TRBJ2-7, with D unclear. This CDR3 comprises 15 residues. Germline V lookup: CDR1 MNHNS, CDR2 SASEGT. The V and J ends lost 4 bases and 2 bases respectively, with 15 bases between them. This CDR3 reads CASSVSGIRAYEQYF. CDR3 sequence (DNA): TGTGCCAGCAGTGTATCAGGTATCCGGGCCTACGAGCAGTACTTC.

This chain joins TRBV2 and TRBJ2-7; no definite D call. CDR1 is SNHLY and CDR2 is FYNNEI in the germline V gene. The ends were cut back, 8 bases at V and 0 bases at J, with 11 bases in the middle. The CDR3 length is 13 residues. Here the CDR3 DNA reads TGTGCCAGCTTCGGCACCAGCTCCTACGAGCAGTACTTC. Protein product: CASFGTSSYEQYF.

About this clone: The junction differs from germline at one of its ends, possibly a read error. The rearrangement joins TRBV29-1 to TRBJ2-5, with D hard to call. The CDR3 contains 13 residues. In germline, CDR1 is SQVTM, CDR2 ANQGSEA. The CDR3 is CSVEDIDQETQYF. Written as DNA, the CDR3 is TGCAGCGTCGAAGACATAGATCAAGAGACCCAGTACTTC.

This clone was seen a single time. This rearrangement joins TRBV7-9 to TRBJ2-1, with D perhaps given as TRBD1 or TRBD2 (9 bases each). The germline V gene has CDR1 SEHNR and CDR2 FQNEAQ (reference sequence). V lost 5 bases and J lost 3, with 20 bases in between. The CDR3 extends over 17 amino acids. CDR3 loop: CASSQGQGTSRYNEQFF. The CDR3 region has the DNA TGTGCCAGCAGCCAAGGACAGGGGACTAGCCGCTACAATGAGCAGTTCTTC.

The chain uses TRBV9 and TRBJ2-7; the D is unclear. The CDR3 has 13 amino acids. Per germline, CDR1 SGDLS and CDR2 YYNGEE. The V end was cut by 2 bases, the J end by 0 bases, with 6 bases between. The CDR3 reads CASSVSPSYEQYF. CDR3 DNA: TGTGCCAGCAGCGTTTCCCCCTCCTACGAGCAGTACTTC.

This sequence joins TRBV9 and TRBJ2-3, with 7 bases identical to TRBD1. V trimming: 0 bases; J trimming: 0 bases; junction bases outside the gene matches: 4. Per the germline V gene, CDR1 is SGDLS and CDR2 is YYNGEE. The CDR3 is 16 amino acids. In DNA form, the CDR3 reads TGTGCCAGCAGCGTAGAGGGGGCCCTAAGCACAGATACGCAGTATTTT. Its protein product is CASSVEGALSTDTQYF.

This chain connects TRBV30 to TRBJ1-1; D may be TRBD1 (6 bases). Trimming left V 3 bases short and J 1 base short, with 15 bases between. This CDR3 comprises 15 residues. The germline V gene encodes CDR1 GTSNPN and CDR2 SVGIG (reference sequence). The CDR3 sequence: CAWRISDSRNTEAFF. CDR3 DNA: TGTGCCTGGAGGATTTCGGACAGCCGGAACACTGAAGCTTTCTTT.

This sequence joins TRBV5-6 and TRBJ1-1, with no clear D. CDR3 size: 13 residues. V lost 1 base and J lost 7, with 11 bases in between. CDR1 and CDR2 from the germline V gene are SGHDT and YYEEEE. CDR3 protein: CASSLRVNGEAFF. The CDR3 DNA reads TGTGCCAGCAGCTTGAGGGTTAATGGTGAAGCTTTCTTT.

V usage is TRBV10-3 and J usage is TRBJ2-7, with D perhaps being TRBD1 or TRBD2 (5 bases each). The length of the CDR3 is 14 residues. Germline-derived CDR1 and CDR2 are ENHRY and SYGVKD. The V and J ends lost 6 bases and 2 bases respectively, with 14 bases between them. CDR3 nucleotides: TGTGCCATCAGGAACCAGGGAGATGCCTACGAGCAGTACTTC. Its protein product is CAIRNQGDAYEQYF.